These 31 T cell receptor beta chains originate from one sample sequenced in a study of Graves' ophthalmopathy and Graves' hyperthyroidism. Amplification of the TCR beta CDR3 regions used RNA transcripts (as template). RT-PCR in the first round used HTBI primers; a second-round multiplex PCR followed. In TCRdb, the multiplex PCR reads were re-called with MiXCR into one record per CDR3 protein. The table lists about 220,000 distinct CDR3 sequences, 20% to 25% of them singletons. The sequenced material came from peripheral blood. These receptors were collected from a woman between 45 and 65 years old with Graves' ophthalmopathy.

The rearrangement uses TRBV7-9 and TRBJ1-5; D unresolved. Germline assignment: CDR1 SEHNR and CDR2 FQNEAQ (reference sequence). V was cut by 5 bases and J by 5 bases, with 10 bases left in between. The CDR3 loop spans 13 amino acids. CDR3 amino acids: CASSPGRYQPQHF. The CDR3 coding sequence is TGTGCCAGCAGCCCCGGAAGATATCAGCCCCAGCATTTT.

Many counts were recorded for this clonotype. The genes are TRBV18 and TRBJ1-1, with D possibly TRBD1 on 6 matching bases. Germline CDR1 reads KGHSH; CDR2 reads LQKENI. The CDR3 runs 12 residues. Trimming took 3 bases from V and 7 from J, leaving 9 bases between them. DNA of the CDR3: TGTGCCAGCTCACCGGACAGTAATGAAGCTTTCTTT. This sequence encodes CASSPDSNEAFF.

This clonotype was seen once. CDR3 in amino acids: CASSLKLNSPLHF. The CDR3 nucleotides are TGTGCCAGCAGCTTAAAACTGAATTCACCCCTCCACTTT. The chain combines TRBV7-2 with TRBJ1-6; D not resolved. Trimming removed 2 bases at V and 7 bases at J, with 6 bases between. The V gene's germline CDR1 is SGHTA and CDR2 FQGNSA. The CDR3 length is 13 residues.

This clonotype was detected ten times or more. This chain connects TRBV2 to TRBJ1-6; D is perhaps TRBD1 (6 bases). The germline gives CDR1 SNHLY, CDR2 FYNNEI. The CDR3 length is 15 residues. V shed 4 bases and J shed 8 bases, with 15 bases lying between them. The CDR3 DNA is TGTGCCAGCAGTGGACGCAGGGGCTCGGATTCACCCCTCCACTTT. Translating it yields CASSGRRGSDSPLHF.

Many counts were recorded for this clonotype. The V call is TRBV3-1, the J call TRBJ2-7; D is ambiguous. The CDR3 loop spans 11 amino acids. The germline gives CDR1 LGHDT, CDR2 YNNKEL (reference sequence). Trimming shortened V by 1 base and J by 6 bases, and 4 bases separated the two germline ends. CDR3 sequence reads: CASSQVGEQYF. CDR3 coding DNA: TGTGCCAGCAGCCAAGTTGGCGAGCAGTACTTC.

This clonotype was seen at least ten times. One junction end does not reproduce the germline sequence, and a read error may be involved. The chain has TRBV24-1 and TRBJ1-5; 8 positions match TRBD1. The germline gives CDR1 KGHDR, CDR2 SFDVKD. The CDR3 covers 16 residues. In DNA, the CDR3 is TGTACCACCAGTGACGGCAACAGGGGGAACAATCAGCCCCAGCATTTT. Translating gives CTTSDGNRGNNQPQHF.

In this sample, this clonotype turned up many times. The chain joins TRBV6-2 or TRBV6-3 to TRBJ1-1; D remains ambiguous. Germline V gene sequence: CDR1 MNHEY, CDR2 SVGEGT. The CDR3 runs 14 residues. Trimming left V 7 bases short and J 1 base short, with 13 bases between. The CDR3 region is CASILGYWNTEAFF. CDR3 sequence (DNA): TGTGCCAGCATTCTAGGGTATTGGAACACTGAAGCTTTCTTT.

The chain combines TRBV20-1 with TRBJ2-7; D gene unclear. V was trimmed by 2 bases and J by 2 bases, leaving 10 bases between them. The germline V gene encodes CDR1 DFQATT and CDR2 SNEGSKA (reference sequence). This CDR3 comprises 13 residues. The CDR3 loop reads CSARLVPTYEQYF. DNA of the CDR3: TGCAGTGCTAGATTAGTTCCCACCTACGAGCAGTACTTC.

This clonotype was counted at least ten times. The rearrangement links TRBV24-1 to TRBJ2-2; 7 bases are a match to TRBD1. V lost 4 bases, J lost 2 bases, and 6 bases stayed unmatched. Germline V CDR1 and CDR2: KGHDR, SFDVKD. The CDR3 totals 16 residues. The CDR3 DNA is TGTGCCACCAGTGACTCAGACAGGGCCAACACCGGGGAGCTGTTTTTT. This codes for CATSDSDRANTGELFF.

This clonotype has at least ten counts. The chain has TRBV5-1 and TRBJ2-3; TRBD1 aligns across 7 bases. CDR1 SGHRS and CDR2 YFSETQ come from the germline V gene. V shed 4 bases and J 0 bases; nucleotides not matched to a gene: 14. CDR3 length: 18 amino acids. This CDR3 is CASSDTPIGQASTDTQYF. DNA of the CDR3: TGCGCCAGCAGCGACACTCCCATCGGACAGGCAAGCACAGATACGCAGTATTTT.

This clonotype was detected ten times or more. V usage is TRBV11-3 and J usage is TRBJ2-3; 8 nucleotides align to TRBD2. Per germline, CDR1 SGHNT and CDR2 YENEEA. The CDR3 consists of 14 residues. V shed 4 bases, J shed 4 bases, and the junction held 4 bases outside the gene matches. CDR3 residues: CASSSSGSSDTQYF. Here the CDR3 DNA reads TGTGCCAGCAGCTCAAGCGGGAGTTCAGATACGCAGTATTTT.

This clonotype was seen at least ten times. The chain links TRBV6-1 to TRBJ2-6, with D unresolved. V lost 4 bases and J lost 2, with 9 bases in between. This CDR3 comprises 15 residues. Per the germline V gene, CDR1 is MNHNS and CDR2 is SASEGT. CDR3 sequence (DNA): TGTGCCAGCAGTGTAGTTGTCCCTGGGGCCAACGTCCTGACTTTC. As protein: CASSVVVPGANVLTF.

There are a few counts of this clonotype. V and J are TRBV15 and TRBJ2-5; perhaps TRBD2 as D (5 bases). V was trimmed by 5 bases and J by 5 bases, leaving 12 bases between them. The CDR3 has 13 residues. In germline, CDR1 is LNHNV, CDR2 YYDKDF (reference sequence). The CDR3 loop reads CATSELAGETQYF. CDR3 DNA sequence: TGTGCCACCAGCGAGCTAGCCGGGGAGACCCAGTACTTC. The full variable domain, in which reference TRBV15 and TRBJ2-5 provide the parts outside the CDR3, is DAMVIQNPRYQVTQFGKPVTLSCSQTLNHNVMYWYQQKSSQAPKLLFHYYDKDFNNEADTPDNFQSRRPNTSFCFLDIRSPGLGDTAMYLCATSELAGETQYFGPGTRLLVL.

For this clonotype: A junction boundary mismatches the germline segment, possibly from a read error. CDR3 nucleotide sequence: TGTGCCAGCAGTTTATATTTAGCGGGAGCGAAGGACTTC. This codes for CASSLYLAGAKDF. The rearrangement uses TRBV2 and TRBJ2-4, with TRBD2 matching 9 bases. The CDR3 length is 13 residues. The germline gives CDR1 SNHLY, CDR2 FYNNEI.

The gene calls are TRBV5-1 and TRBJ2-5; D remains unclear. Trimming removed 6 bases at V and 5 bases at J, with 17 bases between. Germline V CDR1 and CDR2: SGHRS, YFSETQ. This CDR3 is 14 amino acids long. The CDR3 DNA follows: TGCGCCAGCAAGGTGGTCCCCTCCAGTGAGACCCAGTACTTC. The encoded protein is CASKVVPSSETQYF.

This clonotype was observed a handful of times. The V and J genes are TRBV5-1 and TRBJ1-3; D is undetermined. CDR1 and CDR2 from the germline V gene are SGHRS and YFSETQ. V lost 3 bases and J 0 bases, leaving 10 bases between the germline ends. CDR3 length: 15 amino acids. The CDR3 is CASSSEGGSGNTIYF. In DNA form, the CDR3 reads TGCGCCAGCAGCTCCGAGGGAGGCTCTGGAAACACCATATATTTT.

This clonotype was found a few times. Written as DNA, the CDR3 is TGCGCCAGCGTTGCAGGAACGAACACTGAAGCTTTCTTT. It encodes CASVAGTNTEAFF. This chain connects TRBV4-1 to TRBJ1-1; D gene uncertain. Trimming shortened V by 8 bases and J by 1 base, and 11 bases separated the two germline ends. The CDR3 loop spans 13 amino acids. CDR1 MGHRA and CDR2 YSYEKL come from the germline V gene.

This clonotype was counted ten times or more. The chain carries TRBV27 and TRBJ1-1; TRBD1 agrees at 9 bases. The CDR3 extends over 14 amino acids. V trimming: 4 bases; J trimming: 6 bases; junction bases outside the gene matches: 6. Germline V CDR1 and CDR2: MNHEY, SMNVEV (reference sequence). The CDR3 DNA sequence: TGTGCCAGCAGTTCCGGGACAGGGACGTCTGAAGCTTTCTTT. Residues: CASSSGTGTSEAFF.

This clonotype showed up many times. The chain employs TRBV7-9 and TRBJ1-1, with D maybe TRBD1 (5 bases). The CDR3 is made up of 14 amino acids. Germline V gene data show CDR1 as SEHNR and CDR2 as FQNEAQ (reference sequence). Between the trimmed V and J ends, which lost 3 bases and 6 bases, there was a span of 14 bases. This chain's CDR3 is CASSFDGGSAEAFF. For the CDR3, the DNA is TGTGCCAGCAGCTTCGACGGGGGATCCGCTGAAGCTTTCTTT.

This clonotype was recorded many times. V is TRBV18 and J is TRBJ2-7; the match to TRBD1 covers 9 bases. Trimming at V came to 2 bases and at J to 7 bases, leaving 6 bases not matched to a gene. This CDR3 has 14 residues. CDR1 and CDR2 from the germline V gene are KGHSH and LQKENI. The CDR3 DNA is TGTGCCAGCTCACCAAGGGACAGGGTCCGAGAGCAGTACTTC. Residues: CASSPRDRVREQYF.

The J gene is TRBJ1-1, the V gene TRBV6-1; D unclear. The V gene's germline CDR1 is MNHNS and CDR2 SASEGT. The CDR3 is made up of 14 amino acids. The V gene lost 3 bases and the J gene lost 1 base, with 9 bases spanning the gap. CDR3 protein: CASSDLVGNTEAFF. CDR3 bases: TGTGCCAGCAGTGATTTGGTGGGGAACACTGAAGCTTTCTTT.

Many counts were recorded for this clonotype. This chain connects TRBV2 to TRBJ1-5; D possibly corresponds to TRBD1 (5 bases). V dropped 6 bases and J dropped 7 bases, with 13 bases sitting between them. Germline V gene sequence: CDR1 SNHLY, CDR2 FYNNEI. The CDR3 loop spans 13 amino acids. For the CDR3, the DNA is TGTGCCAGCAGCCCCTCCCCAGGGCAGCCCCAGCATTTT. Its protein is CASSPSPGQPQHF.

This clonotype was counted ten times or more. The junction departs from the called germline gene at one end, perhaps through a read error. V is TRBV2 and J is TRBJ1-1; TRBD1 matches at 7 bases. The germline V gene has CDR1 SNHLY and CDR2 FYNNEI. The CDR3 is made up of 14 amino acids. DNA of the CDR3: TGTGCCGGCAGCAGCCCAGGGGGTGGCACTGAAGCTTTCTTT. Translating it yields CAGSSPGGGTEAFF.

The J gene is TRBJ2-7, the V gene TRBV11-2; D possibly corresponds to TRBD1 (6 bases). CDR3 size: 12 residues. V was cut by 7 bases and J by 6 bases, with 13 bases left in between. Germline loops: CDR1 SGHAT, CDR2 FQNNGV. CDR3 coding DNA: TGTGCCAGCAAAGGGGGTGGAAGCGAGCAGTACTTC. This encodes CASKGGGSEQYF.

This clonotype was counted ten times or more. The J gene is TRBJ2-2, the V gene TRBV12-3 or TRBV12-4; 9 nucleotides line up with TRBD2. The CDR3 runs 18 residues. With 4 bases clipped from V and 1 base from J, the junction kept 10 bases outside the gene matches. The CDR3 is CASSSSLVTSGNTGELFF. DNA for the CDR3: TGTGCCAGCAGTTCCAGTCTAGTGACTAGCGGGAACACCGGGGAGCTGTTTTTT.

This clonotype was seen at least ten times. The rearrangement links TRBV2 to TRBJ2-5; tentatively, D is TRBD2 (5 bases). The CDR3 extends over 15 amino acids. Germline-derived CDR1 and CDR2 are SNHLY and FYNNEI. The V end was cut by 5 bases, the J end by 5 bases, with 18 bases between. The CDR3 protein is CASSPLGQTGETQYF. The CDR3 region has the DNA TGTGCCAGCAGTCCACTAGGTCAGACGGGGGAGACCCAGTACTTC. Supplemented by reference TRBV2 and TRBJ2-5, the full variable domain reads EPEVTQTPSHQVTQMGQEVILRCVPISNHLYFYWYRQILGQKVEFLVSFYNNEISEKSEIFDDQFSVERPDGSNFTLKIRSTKLEDSAMYFCASSPLGQTGETQYFGPGTRLLVL.

This clonotype has ten or more counts. The rearrangement links TRBV19 to TRBJ1-5; D is undetermined. The CDR3 extends over 16 amino acids. Germline V lookup: CDR1 LNHDA, CDR2 SQIVND (reference sequence). Deletions cut 4 bases from V and 3 bases from J, with 16 bases between. CDR3 sequence: CASSKSLGRINQPQHF. CDR3 DNA: TGTGCCAGTAGTAAAAGCCTCGGCAGAATCAATCAGCCCCAGCATTTT.

This clonotype was detected ten times or more. V and J are TRBV6-5 and TRBJ2-7; TRBD2 aligns across 12 bases. The CDR3 consists of 17 residues. The V segment lost 0 bases and the J segment 0 bases; nucleotides outside the gene matches: 3. Germline values: CDR1 MNHEY, CDR2 SVGAGI. Here the CDR3 DNA reads TGTGCCAGCAGTTACTCCCTGACTAGCGGGAGCTCCTACGAGCAGTACTTC. It is translated as CASSYSLTSGSSYEQYF.

There are a few counts of this clonotype. The chain employs TRBV18 and TRBJ2-2; TRBD1 might be the D (6 bases). There are 15 residues in the CDR3. The germline CDR1 and CDR2 sequences are KGHSH and LQKENI. V shed 3 bases and J shed 0 bases, with 8 bases lying between them. The CDR3 nucleotides are TGTGCCAGCTCACCCGACAGGTCGAACACCGGGGAGCTGTTTTTT. It is translated as CASSPDRSNTGELFF.

The chain links TRBV6-1 to TRBJ2-5; the match to TRBD2 covers 10 bases. Germline V CDR1 and CDR2: MNHNS, SASEGT. The CDR3 spans 14 residues. V trimming: 6 bases; J trimming: 4 bases; junction bases outside the gene matches: 5. The CDR3 reads CASRQLAGIETQYF. CDR3 in DNA: TGTGCCAGCAGACAACTAGCGGGGATAGAGACCCAGTACTTC.

This clonotype has ten or more counts. The V and J genes are TRBV12-5 and TRBJ1-5; maybe TRBD1 (6 bases). Germline CDR1 reads LGHNT; CDR2 reads FRNRAP. Between the trimmed V and J ends, which lost 1 base and 0 bases, there was a span of 7 bases. The CDR3 covers 15 residues. The CDR3 spells CASGLGTDSNQPQHF. The DNA for the CDR3 is TGTGCTAGTGGTTTGGGGACAGATAGCAATCAGCCCCAGCATTTT.